This is a list of T cell receptor beta chains from one sample in a study of T cell responses to AZD1222 COVID-19 vaccine. Libraries were prepared by immunoSEQ multiplex PCR; TCRdb keeps only in-frame clonotypes and omits some of them. The table records over 100,000 clones, 88% of them present only once. This material consisted of peripheral blood, taken on day 0 of AZD1222 vaccination. The origin of the receptors is an adult in good health. Both conserved end residues are part of each CDR3. Each record gives: CDR3 DNA, CDR3 protein, D gene, V gene, J gene. A D gene is named only where the DNA matches it firmly.

CDR3 DNA: TGCAGCGCATCGACAGGGGTCGGCACTGAAGCTTTCTTT
CDR3 protein: CSASTGVGTEAFF
D gene: TRBD1
V gene: TRBV29-1
J gene: TRBJ1-1

CDR3 DNA: TGTGCCAGCAGCTTAGCCCCAGGGGTTCAATATGGCTACACCTTC
CDR3 protein: CASSLAPGVQYGYTF
D gene: NA
V gene: TRBV7-2
J gene: TRBJ1-2

CDR3 DNA: TGCGCCAGCAGGGCAGGGGAGTATGAAAAACTGTTTTTT
CDR3 protein: CASRAGEYEKLFF
D gene: NA
V gene: TRBV5-1
J gene: TRBJ1-4

CDR3 DNA: TGTGCCGGGGGTGGGGTTGGAGGGCTAGGATCACCCCTCCACTTT
CDR3 protein: CAGGGVGGLGSPLHF
D gene: NA
V gene: TRBV6-5
J gene: TRBJ1-6

CDR3 DNA: TGTGCCAGCAGCTTAATGGCGGGAGCATACGGGGAGCTGTTTTTT
CDR3 protein: CASSLMAGAYGELFF
D gene: TRBD2
V gene: TRBV5-5
J gene: TRBJ2-2

CDR3 DNA: TGTGCCAGCAGGCTGGGTACCTATAATTCACCCCTCCACTTT
CDR3 protein: CASRLGTYNSPLHF
D gene: NA
V gene: TRBV27
J gene: TRBJ1-6

CDR3 DNA: TGCAGCGTTGGCTGGCTCAGCTCCTACGAGCAGTACTTC
CDR3 protein: CSVGWLSSYEQYF
D gene: NA
V gene: TRBV29-1
J gene: TRBJ2-7

CDR3 DNA: TGTGCCAGCAGTCGCGGGGGGGGTGAGGGTACGCAGTATTTT
CDR3 protein: CASSRGGGEGTQYF
D gene: TRBD2
V gene: TRBV6-2/TRBV6-3
J gene: TRBJ2-3

CDR3 DNA: TGTGCCAGCAGCCTCACCTATGGCTACACCTTC
CDR3 protein: CASSLTYGYTF
D gene: NA
V gene: TRBV6-6
J gene: TRBJ1-2

CDR3 DNA: TGTGCCAGCAGTGAAAGTCCACAGGGGCCCTACGAGCAGTACTTC
CDR3 protein: CASSESPQGPYEQYF
D gene: TRBD1
V gene: TRBV6-1
J gene: TRBJ2-7